A single sample is the source of the 24 T cell receptor beta chains below, sequenced in a study of T cell responses to AZD1222 COVID-19 vaccine. This table comes from immunoSEQ multiplex PCR, and its TCRdb copy is limited to in-frame clones, with some not included. This table holds 110,000 or so clones, 80% to 90% found once. The sample was peripheral blood, taken 28 days after the second AZD1222 dose. These receptor sequences come from an adult who received the AZD1222 COVID-19 vaccine.

This chain uses TRBV5-1 with TRBJ1-1, with D possibly being TRBD1 (5 bases). V lost 0 bases and J lost 5, with 17 bases in between. This CDR3 contains 16 residues. Germline CDR1 and CDR2: SGHRS and YFSETQ. In DNA form, the CDR3 reads TGCGCCAGCAGCTTGGAGGGGTCCCGGCTGGAGACTGAAGCTTTCTTT. Residues: CASSLEGSRLETEAFF.

This sequence joins TRBV10-3 and TRBJ2-2; D is unclear. This CDR3 contains 16 residues. CDR1 is ENHRY, CDR2 SYGVKD, per germline. The germline V and J ends were trimmed by 4 bases and 5 bases, with 17 bases remaining between them. CDR3 sequence: CAISGQSRPGTGELFF. The CDR3 bases are TGTGCCATCAGTGGGCAGTCTCGCCCGGGTACCGGGGAGCTGTTTTTT.

V usage is TRBV27 and J usage is TRBJ1-2; TRBD1 aligns across 11 bases. V dropped 6 bases and J dropped 8; count of bases not matched to a gene: 14. The length of the CDR3 is 16 residues. Germline CDR1 MNHEY, CDR2 SMNVEV (reference sequence). The CDR3 here is CASSPIRGQGVGGYTF. The CDR3 nucleotides are TGTGCCAGCAGCCCGATAAGGGGACAGGGGGTGGGGGGCTACACCTTC.

The rearrangement links TRBV29-1 to TRBJ2-5; 9 nucleotides match TRBD2. The CDR3 runs to 11 residues. Germline lookup yields CDR1 SQVTM and CDR2 ANQGSEA. Trimming removed 5 bases from V and 9 bases from J; junction bases left unmatched: 4. CDR3 sequence (DNA): TGCAGCGTTCCCCTAGCGGGGTCCCAGTACTTC. Its protein is CSVPLAGSQYF.

This chain links TRBV7-8 with TRBJ1-1, with D perhaps matching TRBD1 (6 bases). The V gene lost 6 bases and the J gene lost 1 base, with 21 bases spanning the gap. The CDR3 runs to 17 residues. The germline V gene encodes CDR1 SGHVS and CDR2 FQNEAQ. CDR3 in DNA: TGTGCCAGCAGGCCACGGTCCAGGGGTGGCTGGAACACTGAAGCTTTCTTT. Translating gives CASRPRSRGGWNTEAFF.

This clone was recorded a few times. The chain couples TRBV12-5 to TRBJ1-2; no clear D. Trimming cost V 1 base and J 7 bases, with 13 bases left between them. This CDR3 has 14 residues. Germline V lookup: CDR1 LGHNT, CDR2 FRNRAP. This CDR3 reads CASGLARVGVGYTF. CDR3 in DNA: TGTGCTAGTGGTTTGGCACGGGTTGGGGTTGGCTACACCTTC. Filled out from reference TRBV12-5 and TRBJ1-2, the complete variable domain reads DARVTQTPRHKVTEMGQEVTMRCQPILGHNTVFWYRQTMMQGLELLAYFRNRAPLDDSGMPKDRFSAEMPDATLATLKIQPSEPRDSAVYFCASGLARVGVGYTFGSGTRLTVV.

The genes are TRBV4-3 and TRBJ2-1; no firm D call. V shed 1 base and J shed 6 bases, with 16 bases lying between them. The CDR3 length is 16 residues. Germline lookup yields CDR1 LGHNA and CDR2 YSLEER. CDR3 in DNA: TGCGCCAGCAGCCAAGTAGGAAGGGCCTCATCCAATGAGCAGTTCTTC. Residues: CASSQVGRASSNEQFF.

The gene calls are TRBV5-1 and TRBJ2-7; 7 bases line up with TRBD1. Germline V gene lookup returns CDR1 SGHRS and CDR2 YFSETQ. The junction had 4 bases not matched to a gene; V was cut back by 0 bases and J by 7 bases. This CDR3 contains 13 residues. This CDR3 reads CASSLGTGGEQYF. The CDR3 DNA is TGCGCCAGCAGCTTGGGGACAGGTGGGGAGCAGTACTTC.

The V call is TRBV5-5, the J call TRBJ2-7; D is ambiguous. The CDR3 has 13 amino acids. The V gene's germline CDR1 is SGHKS and CDR2 YYEKEE (reference sequence). Trimming pared 1 base from V and 1 base from J, leaving 6 bases between. The CDR3 protein is CASSLTESYEQYF. For the CDR3, the DNA is TGTGCCAGCAGCTTGACTGAATCCTACGAGCAGTACTTC. The whole variable domain, remainder taken from reference TRBV5-5 and TRBJ2-7, is DAGVTQSPTHLIKTRGQQVTLRCSPISGHKSVSWYQQVLGQGPQFIFQYYEKEERGRGNFPDRFSARQFPNYSSELNVNALLLGDSALYLCASSLTESYEQYFGPGTRLTVT.

The rearrangement uses TRBV12-3 or TRBV12-4 and TRBJ2-3, with unresolved D. V lost 3 bases and J lost 3, with 7 bases in between. The CDR3 sequence is 13 residues long. This chain's CDR3 is CASSFTRTDTQYF. Written as DNA, the CDR3 is TGTGCCAGCAGTTTTACTCGAACAGATACGCAGTATTTT.

The rearrangement joins TRBV4-1 to TRBJ2-7; possible D gene TRBD1, 6 bases. Germline V gene data show CDR1 as MGHRA and CDR2 as YSYEKL. The CDR3 has 14 amino acids. V lost 2 bases and J 0 bases, leaving 8 bases between the germline ends. As DNA, the CDR3 is TGCGCCAGCAGCCAAAGGACAGTCTCCTACGAGCAGTACTTC. Translating gives CASSQRTVSYEQYF.

This clone occurred once. The CDR3, as DNA: TGTGCCAGCAGCTTTTTTCCCGGGGTGGATACGCAGTATTTT. As protein: CASSFFPGVDTQYF. The chain is built from TRBV11-2 and TRBJ2-3; D perhaps matches TRBD2 (5 bases). The CDR3 runs 14 residues. Germline CDR1 SGHAT, CDR2 FQNNGV. Trimming shortened V by 3 bases and J by 6 bases, and 13 bases separated the two germline ends.

The chain combines TRBV18 with TRBJ2-4, with a possible D match to TRBD2 (6 bases). V dropped 4 bases and J dropped 1 base, with 14 bases sitting between them. The CDR3 has 16 amino acids. CDR1 is KGHSH and CDR2 is LQKENI in the germline V gene. This CDR3 reads CASSLQGRGAKNIQYF. CDR3 nucleotide sequence: TGTGCCAGCTCACTCCAGGGACGGGGGGCCAAAAACATTCAGTACTTC.

This clone was seen only a few times. The V call is TRBV29-1, the J call TRBJ1-1, with D unresolved. CDR1 SQVTM and CDR2 ANQGSEA come from the germline V gene. This CDR3 has 13 residues. Trimming stripped 2 bases from V and 0 bases from J, with 7 bases between. The CDR3 bases are TGCAGCGTTGAACCCCCATTGAACACTGAAGCTTTCTTT. This codes for CSVEPPLNTEAFF.

The chain links TRBV28 to TRBJ2-7; 7 positions match TRBD1. V lost 5 bases to trimming and J lost 0 bases; unmatched junction nucleotides: 10. The CDR3 runs to 16 residues. Germline CDR1 is MDHEN and CDR2 is SYDVKM. DNA for the CDR3: TGTGCCAGCAGTGCAACCACAGGGGCGAGCTCCTACGAGCAGTACTTC. As protein: CASSATTGASSYEQYF. Variable domain in full (rest from reference TRBV28 and TRBJ2-7): DVKVTQSSRYLVKRTGEKVFLECVQDMDHENMFWYRQDPGLGLRLIYFSYDVKMKEKGDIPEGYSVSREKKERFSLILESASTNQTSMYLCASSATTGASSYEQYFGPGTRLTVT.

In this sample, this clone turned up once. The chain recombines TRBV9 with TRBJ2-3; the D is unclear. Trimming took 8 bases from V and 2 from J, leaving 12 bases between them. The CDR3 consists of 13 residues. Germline CDR1 is SGDLS and CDR2 is YYNGEE. CDR3 DNA: TGTGCCAGTGGAAGGGCGTACACAGATACGCAGTATTTT. The encoded protein is CASGRAYTDTQYF.

The sample holds one count of this clone. This chain joins TRBV6-5 and TRBJ1-6, with D maybe TRBD1 (5 bases). CDR1 and CDR2 (germline): MNHEY, SVGAGI. Deletions cut 8 bases from V and 5 bases from J, with 13 bases between. This CDR3 spans 14 amino acids. The CDR3 DNA is TGTGCCAGCGAGGAGGGGTTGAATAATTCACCCCTCCACTTT. Translating gives CASEEGLNNSPLHF.

This clone has a single count. The CDR3 DNA sequence: TGTGCCAGTAGTATAGAGGGGACAGGATCAAATGAAAAACTGTTTTTT. It codes for CASSIEGTGSNEKLFF. The V call is TRBV19, the J call TRBJ1-4; 8 nucleotides line up with TRBD1. From germline, CDR1 is LNHDA and CDR2 SQIVND (reference sequence). The V gene end was trimmed by 0 bases and the J gene end by 5 bases; junction bases not matched to a gene: 5. This CDR3 is 16 amino acids long.

The rearrangement uses TRBV11-3 and TRBJ2-1, with D hard to call. The V and J ends lost 1 base and 10 bases respectively, with 5 bases between them. CDR1 and CDR2 (germline): SGHNT, YENEEA. CDR3 length equals 11 residues. CDR3 region: CASSLAYEQFF. DNA for the CDR3: TGTGCCAGCAGCTTAGCATACGAGCAGTTCTTC.

The gene calls are TRBV30 and TRBJ1-2; maybe TRBD1 (6 bases). Per germline, CDR1 GTSNPN and CDR2 SVGIG (reference sequence). The CDR3 runs 14 residues. The germline V and J ends were trimmed by 5 bases and 4 bases, with 17 bases remaining between them. The CDR3 sequence is CAWGVGGVGYGYTF. The CDR3 coding sequence is TGTGCCTGGGGAGTAGGGGGGGTAGGCTATGGCTACACCTTC.

V and J are TRBV15 and TRBJ2-2; the match to TRBD2 covers 7 bases. The CDR3 totals 16 residues. The V gene end was trimmed by 1 base and the J gene end by 7 bases; junction bases not matched to a gene: 9. The germline V gene has CDR1 LNHNV and CDR2 YYDKDF (reference sequence). CDR3: CATSRVGGFIGGELFF. The DNA for the CDR3 is TGTGCCACCAGCAGAGTCGGGGGGTTTATCGGCGGGGAGCTGTTTTTT.

The rearrangement joins TRBV7-6 to TRBJ1-3; D may be TRBD1 (5 bases). The V gene's germline CDR1 is SGHVS and CDR2 FNYEAQ. The CDR3 extends over 16 amino acids. V lost 4 bases, J lost 0 bases, and 13 bases lay in between. The chain's CDR3 is CASSSSFRDSGNTIYF. For the CDR3, the DNA is TGTGCCAGCAGCTCCTCATTCAGGGACTCTGGAAACACCATATATTTT. The whole variable domain, filled in from reference TRBV7-6 and TRBJ1-3, reads GAGVSQSPRYKVTKRGQDVALRCDPISGHVSLYWYRQALGQGPEFLTYFNYEAQQDKSGLPNDRFSAERPEGSISTLTIQRTEQRDSAMYRCASSSSFRDSGNTIYFGEGSWLTVV.

V is TRBV5-3 and J is TRBJ1-1; a weak D match, TRBD1 (6 bases). TRBV5-3 is filed as an ORF, its function uncertain. The V gene lost 0 bases and the J gene lost 3 bases, with 18 bases spanning the gap. This CDR3 is 17 amino acids long. This CDR3 reads CARSLVTRGILDTEAFF. In nucleotides, the CDR3 is TGTGCCAGAAGCTTGGTAACCAGGGGTATATTGGACACTGAAGCTTTCTTT.

The V gene is TRBV13, the J gene TRBJ1-6; D possibly corresponds to TRBD1 (5 bases). With 3 bases removed from V and 10 bases from J, the gap between germline ends came to 10 bases. The CDR3 consists of 13 residues. The germline V gene encodes CDR1 PRHDT and CDR2 FYEKMQ (reference sequence). The DNA for the CDR3 is TGTGCCAGCAGCTTTACCCAGGGATCACCCCTCCACTTT. It translates to CASSFTQGSPLHF.